Listed here are 7 T cell receptor beta chains from one sample, sequenced in a study of OX40 agonist ivuxolimab in advanced cancers. Repertoires were generated with immunoSEQ multiplex PCR, while TCRdb's copy carries only in-frame clones and drops some. The sample consists of about 94,000 clones, about nine tenths of them appearing once. The source material was CD4+ or CD8+ T cells sorted from blood, sampled in a trial of the OX40 agonist ivuxolimab. Every receptor here comes from an adult with an advanced solid tumor such as melanoma, head and neck, liver or kidney cancer.

This rearrangement joins TRBV5-1 to TRBJ1-1; weak D call: TRBD1 (5 bases). The CDR3 is made up of 17 amino acids. CDR1 and CDR2 from the germline V gene are SGHRS and YFSETQ. The V end was cut by 0 bases, the J end by 1 base, with 16 bases between. CDR3 DNA sequence: TGCGCCAGCAGCTTGGGCCCCAAGATAACAGGGAACACTGAAGCTTTCTTT. Protein sequence: CASSLGPKITGNTEAFF.

V gene TRBV18 combines with J gene TRBJ1-5; D not certain. The ends were cut back, 1 base at V and 6 bases at J, with 19 bases in the middle. The CDR3 totals 17 residues. Germline V gives CDR1 KGHSH, CDR2 LQKENI. CDR3 coding DNA: TGTGCCAGCTCACCACGTGGGGTTTTGGGTAATGGTCAGCCCCAGCATTTT. Translation: CASSPRGVLGNGQPQHF.

V usage is TRBV5-1 and J usage is TRBJ2-5; D may correspond to TRBD1 or TRBD2 (5 bases each). Trimming stripped 5 bases from V and 5 bases from J, with 7 bases between. The length of the CDR3 is 11 residues. Germline lookup yields CDR1 SGHRS and CDR2 YFSETQ. As DNA, the CDR3 is TGCGCCAGCAGGGGGGAGGAGACCCAGTACTTC. It codes for CASRGEETQYF.

The rearrangement joins TRBV30 to TRBJ1-5; TRBD1 aligns across 7 bases. With V trimmed by 5 bases and J by 5 bases, 6 bases remained unmatched. This CDR3 has 13 amino acids. Germline CDR1 reads GTSNPN; CDR2 reads SVGIG (reference sequence). DNA of the CDR3: TGTGCCTGGGGGGGACAGAGAGATCAGCCCCAGCATTTT. Protein: CAWGGQRDQPQHF.

The chain couples TRBV7-2 to TRBJ1-2; no clear D gene. Germline V lookup: CDR1 SGHTA, CDR2 FQGNSA. The germline V and J ends were trimmed by 1 base and 5 bases, with 14 bases remaining between them. The CDR3 covers 15 residues. CDR3 sequence: CASSLGRASPYGYTF. The CDR3 nucleotides are TGTGCCAGCAGCTTAGGGCGGGCCTCTCCGTATGGCTACACCTTC.

V is TRBV10-3 and J is TRBJ2-1, with TRBD2 matching 10 bases. Germline V CDR1 and CDR2: ENHRY, SYGVKD. CDR3 length: 14 amino acids. The trim removed 10 bases at V and 9 bases at J, leaving 12 bases unmatched. The CDR3 region has the DNA TGTGCCAGCTCCGAGCGGGGGGGCGGCAGTGAGCAGTTCTTC. Protein: CASSERGGGSEQFF.

This clone was counted a single time. V gene TRBV11-2 combines with J gene TRBJ2-3; D is uncertain. The length of the CDR3 is 13 residues. Trimming shortened V by 3 bases and J by 5 bases, and 9 bases separated the two germline ends. Germline V gives CDR1 SGHAT, CDR2 FQNNGV. CDR3 bases: TGTGCCAGCAGCTTTGGTCTCATAGATACGCAGTATTTT. This gives the protein CASSFGLIDTQYF.